Shown below are 12 T cell receptor beta chains from a single sample sequenced in a study of cytomegalovirus exposure and HLA in healthy donors. Vbeta (60) and Jbeta (13) primers were used in the PCR. Here immunoSEQ multiplex PCR was the method, and the copy in TCRdb shows in-frame clones only, minus some. Among 130,000 or so clones, around 77% were seen once, and the ten largest hold around 1.2%. Sequencing was done on a sample of PBMCs. Every receptor here comes from a man aged 50-60 years in good health and CMV-seronegative.

The J gene is TRBJ2-2, the V gene TRBV10-3; D is unclear. V gave up 7 bases and J gave up 2 bases, with 11 bases separating them. Germline CDR1 is ENHRY and CDR2 is SYGVKD. CDR3 length: 14 residues. Written as DNA, the CDR3 is TGTGCCATCACTCGTCAAACTAACACCGGGGAGCTGTTTTTT. Amino acid sequence: CAITRQTNTGELFF.

This chain links TRBV6-5 with TRBJ1-4; 10 bases are shared with TRBD1. Germline V CDR1 and CDR2: MNHEY, SVGAGI. The CDR3 runs to 15 residues. V shed 4 bases, J shed 6 bases, and the junction held 5 bases outside the gene matches. The CDR3 nucleotides are TGTGCCAGCAGTTTCACGACAGGGGGCGATGAAAAACTGTTTTTT. It encodes CASSFTTGGDEKLFF.

The chain combines TRBV18 with TRBJ1-5; tentatively, D is TRBD1 (5 bases). The V and J ends lost 6 bases and 3 bases respectively, with 12 bases between them. The germline CDR1 and CDR2 sequences are KGHSH and LQKENI. This CDR3 is 14 amino acids long. In DNA form, the CDR3 reads TGTGCCAGCTCCCGCGACAGTTCCAATCAGCCCCAGCATTTT. Amino acids: CASSRDSSNQPQHF.

This chain uses TRBV6-5 with TRBJ2-4; 7 bases line up with TRBD1. There are 14 residues in the CDR3. Germline V gives CDR1 MNHEY, CDR2 SVGAGI. The V and J ends lost 4 bases and 3 bases, in that order; junction bases with no gene match: 3. The CDR3: CASSLTGSKNIQYF. The CDR3 DNA reads as TGTGCCAGCAGTTTGACAGGGAGCAAAAACATTCAGTACTTC.

This clone has only a few counts. V gene TRBV30 combines with J gene TRBJ1-2; possibly TRBD1 for D (5 bases). The CDR3 loop spans 12 amino acids. With 0 bases removed from V and 8 bases from J, the gap between germline ends came to 10 bases. The germline V gene encodes CDR1 GTSNPN and CDR2 SVGIG (reference sequence). This CDR3 is CAWSVQAGGYTF. The CDR3 DNA follows: TGTGCCTGGAGTGTACAGGCCGGGGGCTACACCTTC.

Details on this clone: Other nucleotide sequences from this sample produce the same CDR3. The chain joins TRBV5-4 to TRBJ2-1; 14 bases fit TRBD2. The V gene end was trimmed by 4 bases and the J gene end by 5 bases; junction bases not matched to a gene: 8. From germline, CDR1 is SGHNT and CDR2 YYREEE (reference sequence). This CDR3 is 17 amino acids long. This chain's CDR3 is CASSPGTSGSRDNEQFF. The CDR3 DNA reads TGTGCCAGCAGCCCAGGGACTAGCGGGAGCCGGGACAATGAGCAGTTCTTC.

V and J are TRBV15 and TRBJ2-7; 7 bases fit TRBD1. There are 16 residues in the CDR3. The ends lost 0 bases at V and 2 bases at J; junction bases unmatched: 7. Germline CDR1 and CDR2: LNHNV and YYDKDF (reference sequence). The CDR3: CATSRDRDSVAYEQYF. The CDR3 nucleotides are TGTGCCACCAGCAGAGATAGGGACAGTGTAGCCTACGAGCAGTACTTC. The full variable domain, with the rest looked up from reference TRBV15 and TRBJ2-7, is DAMVIQNPRYQVTQFGKPVTLSCSQTLNHNVMYWYQQKSSQAPKLLFHYYDKDFNNEADTPDNFQSRRPNTSFCFLDIRSPGLGDTAMYLCATSRDRDSVAYEQYFGPGTRLTVT.

The rearrangement joins TRBV7-9 to TRBJ2-2; 11 nucleotides align to TRBD2. J lost 5 bases, V lost 5 bases, and 7 bases had no gene match. Germline V lookup: CDR1 SEHNR, CDR2 FQNEAQ (reference sequence). The CDR3 extends over 16 amino acids. CDR3: CASSILAGVETGELFF. The CDR3 bases are TGTGCCAGCAGCATACTAGCGGGAGTTGAAACCGGGGAGCTGTTTTTT. The full variable domain, rest sourced from reference TRBV7-9 and TRBJ2-2, is DTGVSQNPRHKITKRGQNVTFRCDPISEHNRLYWYRQTLGQGPEFLTYFQNEAQLEKSRLLSDRFSAERPKGSFSTLEIQRTEQGDSAMYLCASSILAGVETGELFFGEGSRLTVL.

The chain recombines TRBV28 with TRBJ2-3; a possible D gene is TRBD2 (6 bases). The germline V and J ends were trimmed by 7 bases and 5 bases, with 19 bases remaining between them. CDR1 is MDHEN and CDR2 is SYDVKM in the germline V gene. The CDR3 is 15 amino acids. The chain's CDR3 is CASTLGAVGGDTQYF. CDR3 bases: TGTGCCAGCACCCTGGGCGCGGTCGGGGGAGATACGCAGTATTTT.

The chain recombines TRBV7-4 with TRBJ1-4, with 9 bases fitting TRBD1. Germline CDR1 is SGHVT and CDR2 is SQSDAQ. V lost 0 bases, J lost 0 bases, and 2 bases stayed unmatched. This CDR3 is 17 amino acids long. CDR3 DNA sequence: TGTGCCAGCAGCTTAGCGGGACAGGGTTCAACTAATGAAAAACTGTTTTTT. It codes for CASSLAGQGSTNEKLFF.

The rearrangement uses TRBV20-1 and TRBJ1-2; D gene unclear. The germline V gene has CDR1 DFQATT and CDR2 SNEGSKA (reference sequence). The CDR3 has 11 amino acids. Trimming took 5 bases from V and 4 from J, leaving 8 bases between them. CDR3 residues: CSARVLYGYTF. The CDR3, as DNA: TGCAGTGCTCGAGTCCTCTATGGCTACACCTTC.

The V and J genes are TRBV15 and TRBJ2-3; 10 bases fit TRBD2. The germline gives CDR1 LNHNV, CDR2 YYDKDF (reference sequence). This CDR3 comprises 16 residues. The V gene end was trimmed by 0 bases and the J gene end by 2 bases; junction bases not matched to a gene: 2. This CDR3 is CATSRELAGSTDTQYF. CDR3 nucleotide sequence: TGTGCCACCAGCAGAGAACTAGCGGGGTCCACAGATACGCAGTATTTT.